The 23 T cell receptor beta chains listed next were all sequenced from one sample in a study of T cells in Graves' hyperthyroidism and ophthalmopathy. Amplification yielded TCR beta CDR3 regions, with RNA transcripts as the source. HTBI primers drove first-round RT-PCR of the TCR CDR3. TCRdb independently ran MiXCR on the multiplex PCR reads; one entry per CDR3 protein. The data hold around 700,000 distinct CDR3 sequences, with roughly 32% observed a single time. The sample comprised blood. All receptors derive from a woman in her thirties or forties with Graves' hyperthyroidism.

This sequence joins TRBV20-1 and TRBJ2-5, with D unclear. The CDR3 loop spans 11 amino acids. Looked up from germline, CDR1 is DFQATT and CDR2 is SNEGSKA (reference sequence). V dropped 1 base and J dropped 7 bases, with 7 bases sitting between them. DNA of the CDR3: TGCAGTGCTAGAGGGTTTGGGACCCAGTACTTC. Protein sequence: CSARGFGTQYF.

Turning to this clonotype: One junction end disagrees with the germline gene, perhaps due to a read error. The genes are TRBV4-1 and TRBJ2-7, with D tentatively TRBD1 (6 bases). The germline gives CDR1 MGHRA, CDR2 YSYEKL. The CDR3 is 15 residues long. CDR3 bases: TGTGCCAGCAGCTTGGATACAGGGCAGACCTACGAGCAGTACTTC. Protein sequence: CASSLDTGQTYEQYF.

This sequence joins TRBV7-3 and TRBJ2-7, with TRBD1 matching 9 bases. The length of the CDR3 is 14 residues. The J segment lost 5 bases and the V segment lost 5 bases, leaving 7 bases of the junction unmatched. CDR1 is SGHTA and CDR2 is FQGTGA in the germline V gene. The CDR3 DNA is TGTGCCAGCAGCCCCCGGGGGACAGGGAACGAGCAGTACTTC. Translation gives CASSPRGTGNEQYF.

V and J are TRBV7-9 and TRBJ1-2; 10 positions agree with TRBD1. J was trimmed by 2 bases and V by 6 bases; bases with no gene match: 6. CDR1 and CDR2 (germline): SEHNR, FQNEAQ (reference sequence). CDR3 length: 15 amino acids. The CDR3, as DNA: TGTGCCAGCAGTTCAGGACAGGGGGAGAACTATGGCTACACCTTC. Protein: CASSSGQGENYGYTF. Using reference TRBV7-9 and TRBJ1-2 for the parts outside the CDR3, the full variable domain is DTGVSQNPRHKITKRGQNVTFRCDPISEHNRLYWYRQTLGQGPEFLTYFQNEAQLEKSRLLSDRFSAERPKGSFSTLEIQRTEQGDSAMYLCASSSGQGENYGYTFGSGTRLTVV.

This clonotype has ten or more counts. The chain links TRBV7-6 to TRBJ2-5; 8 bases line up with TRBD2. V lost 6 bases and J lost 3; bases outside the gene matches: 9. Germline V gene sequence: CDR1 SGHVS, CDR2 FNYEAQ. The CDR3 spans 15 residues. CDR3 DNA: TGTGCCAGCAGACACGCGGGGGGCGGAAAAGAGACCCAGTACTTC. Translation gives CASRHAGGGKETQYF.

This clonotype has just a few counts. The gene calls are TRBV29-1 and TRBJ2-3; 7 bases are shared with TRBD2. Germline CDR1 SQVTM, CDR2 ANQGSEA. Germline trimming cut 7 bases from V and 1 base from J; bases unmatched to any gene: 2. The CDR3 spans 12 residues. The CDR3 DNA sequence: TGCAGCGCGACTAGCCGCACAGATACGCAGTATTTT. Protein: CSATSRTDTQYF.

This clonotype was seen at least ten times. The chain links TRBV29-1 to TRBJ1-4; weak D call: TRBD1 (6 bases). The ends were cut back, 7 bases at V and 0 bases at J, with 12 bases in the middle. This CDR3 comprises 14 residues. Germline CDR1 is SQVTM and CDR2 is ANQGSEA. This chain's CDR3 is CSARQETTNEKLFF. CDR3 DNA: TGCAGCGCTAGACAGGAGACAACTAATGAAAAACTGTTTTTT.

In its sample, this clonotype was seen many times. The gene calls are TRBV20-1 and TRBJ1-2; TRBD1 matches 7 bases. From germline, CDR1 is DFQATT and CDR2 SNEGSKA (reference sequence). J lost 3 bases, V lost 3 bases, and 10 bases had no gene match. The CDR3 sequence is 15 residues long. CDR3 nucleotides: TGCAGTGCTAGCCCCCTGACAGGGAGGCACTATGGCTACACCTTC. This encodes CSASPLTGRHYGYTF.

This clonotype was observed at least ten times. This chain links TRBV7-9 with TRBJ1-5; D gene uncertain. CDR1 SEHNR and CDR2 FQNEAQ come from the germline V gene (reference sequence). The CDR3 is made up of 15 amino acids. V dropped 1 base and J dropped 3 bases, with 10 bases sitting between them. The CDR3 loop is CASSLDIPSNQPQHF. CDR3 nucleotide sequence: TGTGCCAGCAGCTTAGACATCCCGTCCAATCAGCCCCAGCATTTT.

Many counts were recorded for this clonotype. The chain combines TRBV12-3 or TRBV12-4 with TRBJ2-5, with 9 bases identical to TRBD1. The CDR3 contains 14 residues. The V and J ends lost 5 bases and 5 bases, in that order; junction bases with no gene match: 6. The CDR3 nucleotides are TGTGCCAGCAGTCTACAGGGGGCTGGGGAGACCCAGTACTTC. This codes for CASSLQGAGETQYF.

This chain links TRBV14 with TRBJ1-4; no definite D call. V lost 7 bases, J lost 10 bases, and 13 bases lay in between. CDR3 length: 12 amino acids. Germline V gives CDR1 SGHDN, CDR2 FVKESK. The CDR3 DNA is TGTGCCAGCACCGTAGCGGAGTTAAAACTGTTTTTT. This gives the protein CASTVAELKLFF. The whole variable domain, filled in from reference TRBV14 and TRBJ1-4, reads EAGVTQFPSHSVIEKGQTVTLRCDPISGHDNLYWYRRVMGKEIKFLLHFVKESKQDESGMPNNRFLAERTGGTYSTLKVQPAELEDSGVYFCASTVAELKLFFGSGTQLSVL.

V is TRBV5-6 and J is TRBJ1-1; 9 bases fit TRBD1. The length of the CDR3 is 15 residues. Germline lookup yields CDR1 SGHDT and CDR2 YYEEEE. V shed 4 bases, J shed 1 base, and the junction held 5 bases outside the gene matches. The CDR3 loop reads CASSPRQGENTEAFF. The CDR3 DNA is TGTGCCAGCAGCCCAAGACAGGGGGAGAACACTGAAGCTTTCTTT.

This clonotype was recorded at least ten times. The rearrangement uses TRBV29-1 and TRBJ1-3, with D hard to call. V dropped 4 bases and J dropped 0 bases, with 4 bases sitting between them. Germline values: CDR1 SQVTM, CDR2 ANQGSEA. There are 12 residues in the CDR3. In DNA form, the CDR3 reads TGCAGCGTTGTCCCCTCTGGAAACACCATATATTTT. Its protein is CSVVPSGNTIYF.

The rearrangement links TRBV10-3 to TRBJ2-7; 11 bases line up with TRBD2. The J call is in doubt because the DNA end fits TRBJ2-1 better. The germline V gene has CDR1 ENHRY and CDR2 SYGVKD. The CDR3 is 14 amino acids. The DNA for the CDR3 is TGTGCCATCGGGGGGACTAGCGGAGCCAATGAGCAGTTCTTC. Protein product: CAIGGTSGANEQFF.

This clonotype showed up many times. This chain connects TRBV6-2 or TRBV6-3 to TRBJ1-2, with D unclear. The CDR3 is 14 amino acids. Trimming shortened V by 8 bases and J by 2 bases, and 15 bases separated the two germline ends. The germline V gene has CDR1 MNHEY and CDR2 SVGEGT. The CDR3 protein is CASGEADANYGYTF. DNA of the CDR3: TGTGCCAGCGGAGAGGCGGACGCAAACTATGGCTACACCTTC.

This clonotype was observed many times. The J gene is TRBJ1-1, the V gene TRBV7-2; D is undetermined. This CDR3 is built from 13 residues. Trimming removed 5 bases at V and 8 bases at J, with 15 bases between. Germline CDR1 and CDR2: SGHTA and FQGNSA. For the CDR3, the DNA is TGTGCCAGCAGCCAGCGTTTGAGAACCGAAGCTTTCTTT. It yields the protein CASSQRLRTEAFF.

Details on this clonotype: This may come from a read error, since a much larger clone is one base off. V usage is TRBV19 and J usage is TRBJ2-7; possible D gene TRBD2, 5 bases. Germline CDR1 and CDR2: LNHDA and SQIVND (reference sequence). The CDR3 runs to 16 residues. CDR3 loop: CASSAGEAPRRYGQYF. The CDR3 DNA sequence: TGTGCCAGTAGTGCGGGTGAAGCCCCACGGAGGTACGGGCAGTACTTC.

This chain uses TRBV7-8 with TRBJ2-7; TRBD1 might be the D (6 bases). This CDR3 is built from 14 residues. Germline V CDR1 and CDR2: SGHVS, FQNEAQ. V was pared by 5 bases and J by 3 bases, with 14 bases between. DNA for the CDR3: TGTGCCAGCAGCCATTCGGACAGAGGCTACGAGCAGTACTTC. It codes for CASSHSDRGYEQYF.

On this clonotype itself: A much larger clone differs from this one at a single base, so this may be a read error. This sequence joins TRBV6-1 and TRBJ1-6, with D possibly matching TRBD1 (5 bases). The CDR3 extends over 14 amino acids. Germline V gene data show CDR1 as MNHNS and CDR2 as SASEGT. The CDR3 sequence: CASSRQIYNSPPHF. The CDR3 DNA sequence: TGTGCCAGCAGTCGACAGATATATAATTCACCCCCCCACTTT.

CDR3 loop: CASSTRTPRGPYEQYF. The CDR3 region has the DNA TGTGCCAGCAGCACTCGTACTCCCCGGGGGCCCTACGAGCAGTACTTC. This rearrangement joins TRBV13 to TRBJ2-7; D may be TRBD1 or TRBD2 (6 bases each). V shed 5 bases and J shed 2 bases, with 19 bases lying between them. This CDR3 spans 16 amino acids. Germline V gives CDR1 PRHDT, CDR2 FYEKMQ (reference sequence).

The table lists this clonotype with many counts. A junction boundary mismatches the germline segment, possibly from a read error. The rearrangement joins TRBV7-7 to TRBJ1-2; D is uncertain. This CDR3 region has 14 residues. Germline CDR1 is SSHAT and CDR2 is FNYEAQ (reference sequence). CDR3 nucleotides: TGTGCTAGCAGCCTAGGATCGGATTCCTATGGCTACACCTTC. The encoded protein is CASSLGSDSYGYTF. The complete variable domain, with remaining parts taken from reference TRBV7-7 and TRBJ1-2, reads GAGVSQSPRYKVTKRGQDVTLRCDPISSHATLYWYQQALGQGPEFLTYFNYEAQPDKSGLPSDRFSAERPEGSISTLTIQRTEQRDSAMYRCASSLGSDSYGYTFGSGTRLTVV.

As concerns this clonotype: Possible read error: a much larger clone is one base away. V usage is TRBV6-5 and J usage is TRBJ2-7; 13 nucleotides line up with TRBD2. The CDR3 has 16 amino acids. Germline-derived CDR1 and CDR2 are MNHEY and SVGAGI. Unmatched junction bases numbered 8, after V lost 8 bases and J lost 1 base. CDR3 sequence reads: CASCRQGLAGSYEQYF. The CDR3, as DNA: TGTGCCAGCTGTCGCCAGGGACTAGCGGGATCCTACGAGCAGTACTTC.

This clonotype showed up many times. The chain carries TRBV20-1 and TRBJ1-1, with D uncertain. Germline values: CDR1 DFQATT, CDR2 SNEGSKA (reference sequence). The CDR3 length is 14 residues. V shed 0 bases and J shed 0 bases, with 8 bases lying between them. The CDR3 coding sequence is TGCAGTGCTAGAGATTGGCCAATGAACACTGAAGCTTTCTTT. It specifies CSARDWPMNTEAFF.